The present T cell receptor (beta chain) was sequenced within a study of cytomegalovirus exposure and HLA in healthy donors. This clone was seen a handful of times. PCR amplification relied on 60 Vbeta primers (plus 13 Jbeta primers). Only in-frame clones appear in the TCRdb table, and some are missing; sequencing was by immunoSEQ multiplex PCR. This table has over 90,000 clones, 50% to 70% appearing once. Germline V gene lookup returns CDR1 SEHNR and CDR2 FQNEAQ (reference sequence). Losses at the gene ends were 0 bases for V and 5 bases for J; bases not matched to a gene: 5. The CDR3 is 16 residues long.

The receptor was isolated from a human donor in good health. J is TRBJ2-1 and V is TRBV7-9, with TRBD2 matching over 9 bases. The sequenced material came from PBMCs. For the CDR3, the DNA is TGTGCCAGCAGCTTAGCCACTAGCGGGCCTAACAATGAGCAGTTCTTC. Encoded protein: CASSLATSGPNNEQFF.